This T cell receptor beta chain comes out of a study of shared clonotypes between healthy human individuals. Germline V lookup: CDR1 MDHEN, CDR2 SYDVKM. Trimming shortened V by 8 bases and J by 3 bases, and 13 bases separated the two germline ends. This CDR3 comprises 13 residues. Clones were read by immunoSEQ multiplex PCR, and TCRdb kept only the in-frame ones, dropping some. The sample includes about 2.2 million clones, roughly 95% of them seen just once. Terminally differentiated effector memory CD45RA+ cells were excluded from the naive CD8 cells, which were CD45RO-negative and positively selected for CCR7.

The sample was naive CD8+ T cells from PBMCs. The sequence was collected from a man aged 18 to 35 in good health. Some clones in this sample may be carry-over from other donors' samples. The chain has TRBV28 and TRBJ1-1; no definite D call. In DNA form, the CDR3 reads TGTGCCAGCGGAACGGGAGGGTACACTGAAGCTTTCTTT. Translation gives CASGTGGYTEAFF.